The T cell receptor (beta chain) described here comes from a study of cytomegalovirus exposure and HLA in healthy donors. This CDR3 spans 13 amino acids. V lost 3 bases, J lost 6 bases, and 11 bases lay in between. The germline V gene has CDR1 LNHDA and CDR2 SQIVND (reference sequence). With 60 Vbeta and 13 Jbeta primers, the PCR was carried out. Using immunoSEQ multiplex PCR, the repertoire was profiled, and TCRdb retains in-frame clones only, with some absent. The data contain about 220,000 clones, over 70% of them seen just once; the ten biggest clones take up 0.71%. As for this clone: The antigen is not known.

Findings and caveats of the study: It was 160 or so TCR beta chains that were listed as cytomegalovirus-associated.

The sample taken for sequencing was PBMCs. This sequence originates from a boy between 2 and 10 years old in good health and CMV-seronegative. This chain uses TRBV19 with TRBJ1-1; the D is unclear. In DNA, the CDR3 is TGTGCCAGTAGTATTCGGGAGGGTTCTGAAGCTTTCTTT. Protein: CASSIREGSEAFF.